One sample yielded the 9 T cell receptor beta chains listed below, sequenced in a study of response to subunit inactivated influenza vaccine. TCRdb reprocessed the RT-PCR reads via MiXCR and lists one record per CDR3 protein. The table has fewer than 750,000 distinct CDR3 sequences, 13% to 15% seen once; the top ten hold around 10%. The specimen comprised PBMCs from blood, sampled about 11 days after vaccination. These receptors were obtained from a man in his fifties or sixties who received an inactivated influenza vaccine.

This clonotype was found a few times. For the CDR3, the DNA is TGTGCCAGCAGTGCCAGCAGGGGTTACTTCTACGAGCAGTACTTC. Translated: CASSASRGYFYEQYF. The chain combines TRBV6-2 or TRBV6-3 with TRBJ2-7, with D possibly being TRBD1 (6 bases). V was cut by 5 bases and J by 3 bases, with 17 bases left in between. The CDR3 totals 15 residues. The germline V gene encodes CDR1 MNHEY and CDR2 SVGEGT.

The chain is built from TRBV20-1 and TRBJ1-2, with D possibly TRBD1 on 6 matching bases. Trimming took off 5 bases at V and 9 bases at J, with 22 bases between the two ends. CDR3 length equals 14 residues. Germline CDR1 DFQATT, CDR2 SNEGSKA (reference sequence). Written as DNA, the CDR3 is TGCAGTGCTGTAGGATCAGCTAGGGGGGAACGCTACACCTTC. Residues: CSAVGSARGERYTF.

The genes are TRBV20-1 and TRBJ2-1; 7 bases line up with TRBD2. J lost 2 bases, V lost 6 bases, and 7 bases had no gene match. The germline V gene has CDR1 DFQATT and CDR2 SNEGSKA (reference sequence). The CDR3 is 14 amino acids. CDR3 DNA: TGCAGTGCCCTCGTAGCGGGCGCCTACAATGAGCAGTTCTTC. It specifies CSALVAGAYNEQFF.

V gene TRBV11-1 combines with J gene TRBJ2-2; the match to TRBD1 covers 8 bases. Germline V CDR1 and CDR2: SGHAT, FQDESV (reference sequence). This CDR3 is 18 amino acids long. Germline trimming cut 4 bases from V and 5 bases from J; bases unmatched to any gene: 15. The CDR3 sequence: CASSSPRRGLLYTGELFF. The CDR3 nucleotides read TGTGCCAGCAGCTCCCCGCGCAGGGGGCTACTTTATACCGGGGAGCTGTTTTTT.

This clonotype turned up a few times. V usage is TRBV10-3 and J usage is TRBJ2-2, with 7 positions matching TRBD2. CDR3 length: 16 residues. V gave up 4 bases and J gave up 5 bases; unmatched junction bases: 10. Germline assignment: CDR1 ENHRY and CDR2 SYGVKD. The CDR3 DNA reads TGTGCCATCAGTGTAGGCGGGAGATACAGGACCGGGGAGCTGTTTTTT. Translated, it gives CAISVGGRYRTGELFF.

Many counts were recorded for this clonotype. This chain uses TRBV12-3 or TRBV12-4 with TRBJ2-1; TRBD1 aligns across 8 bases. Unmatched junction bases numbered 6, after V lost 8 bases and J lost 9 bases. The CDR3 totals 12 residues. The CDR3 coding sequence is TGTGCCAGCGTAAACAGGGGGAGTGAGCAGTTCTTC. As protein: CASVNRGSEQFF.

This clonotype has just a few counts. The chain combines TRBV5-1 with TRBJ1-2; D possibly corresponds to TRBD1 (5 bases). The germline CDR1 and CDR2 sequences are SGHRS and YFSETQ. This CDR3 spans 14 amino acids. V was pared by 2 bases and J by 2 bases, with 10 bases between. Here the CDR3 reads CASSLSRDNYGYTF. In DNA, the CDR3 is TGCGCCAGCAGCTTATCCAGGGACAACTATGGCTACACCTTC. Full variable domain (rest looked up from reference TRBV5-1 and TRBJ1-2): KAGVTQTPRYLIKTRGQQVTLSCSPISGHRSVSWYQQTPGQGLQFLFEYFSETQRNKGNFPGRFSGRQFSNSRSEMNVSTLELGDSALYLCASSLSRDNYGYTFGSGTRLTVV.

This clonotype occurred a few times. The chain combines TRBV20-1 with TRBJ2-1, with 8 bases identical to TRBD2. V trimming: 0 bases; J trimming: 10 bases; junction bases outside the gene matches: 8. The germline gives CDR1 DFQATT, CDR2 SNEGSKA (reference sequence). The CDR3 has 14 amino acids. CDR3 protein: CSARDFTSGDEQFF. CDR3 sequence (DNA): TGCAGTGCTAGAGATTTCACTAGCGGCGACGAGCAGTTCTTC.

This clonotype was observed many times. The V call is TRBV29-1, the J call TRBJ2-3; D unresolved. The germline V gene encodes CDR1 SQVTM and CDR2 ANQGSEA. The germline V and J ends were trimmed by 4 bases and 3 bases, with 5 bases remaining between them. The CDR3 spans 11 residues. CDR3 residues: CSVGLTDTQYF. CDR3 sequence (DNA): TGCAGCGTTGGCCTAACAGATACGCAGTATTTT.